The 28 T cell receptor beta chains below come from one sample, sequenced in a study of blood T cell repertoires in COVID-19. The data were produced by immunoSEQ multiplex PCR, yet TCRdb's version contains in-frame clones alone and is incomplete. The repertoire holds 300,000 to 400,000 clones, with 70% to 90% as singletons. Material for sequencing was peripheral blood. The receptors were gathered from a woman aged 30 to 39 with COVID-19, enrolled during active disease.

This chain connects TRBV11-3 to TRBJ2-5; 8 bases map to TRBD1. The V and J ends lost 1 base and 1 base, in that order; junction bases with no gene match: 5. Germline values: CDR1 SGHNT, CDR2 YENEEA. CDR3 length: 16 amino acids. CDR3 coding DNA: TGTGCCAGCAGCTTAGGGCAGGGGGCGATCCAAGAGACCCAGTACTTC. Translation: CASSLGQGAIQETQYF.

The genes are TRBV5-1 and TRBJ2-2, with a possible D match to TRBD1 (5 bases). Germline V gene lookup returns CDR1 SGHRS and CDR2 YFSETQ. Trimming took off 4 bases at V and 4 bases at J, with 8 bases between the two ends. The CDR3 extends over 13 amino acids. The CDR3 sequence: CASSQGVTGELFF. The CDR3 DNA sequence: TGCGCCAGCAGCCAAGGGGTCACCGGGGAGCTGTTTTTT.

This clone was detected a few times. V is TRBV6-2 or TRBV6-3 and J is TRBJ2-7; 8 bases align to TRBD1. This CDR3 is built from 14 residues. Per germline, CDR1 MNHEY and CDR2 SVGEGT. The junction had 9 bases not matched to a gene; V was cut back by 6 bases and J by 5 bases. The CDR3 DNA reads TGTGCCAGCAGCTCCAGGGGGCGTGTGGACGAGCAGTACTTC. Its protein is CASSSRGRVDEQYF.

This sequence joins TRBV20-1 and TRBJ2-1; possibly TRBD2 for D (6 bases). CDR3 length: 13 amino acids. Germline loops: CDR1 DFQATT, CDR2 SNEGSKA (reference sequence). V lost 3 bases to trimming and J lost 6 bases, with 12 bases between them. This chain's CDR3 is CSASGGVGNEQFF. The CDR3 coding sequence is TGCAGTGCTAGTGGCGGGGTGGGCAATGAGCAGTTCTTC.

The chain employs TRBV7-2 and TRBJ2-7; no reliable D call. The CDR3 has 12 amino acids. Trimming left V 0 bases short and J 5 bases short, with 5 bases between. Per germline, CDR1 SGHTA and CDR2 FQGNSA. The CDR3 is CASSLAWHEQYF. The CDR3 region has the DNA TGTGCCAGCAGCTTAGCTTGGCACGAGCAGTACTTC.

This clone has just a few counts. The chain couples TRBV24-1 to TRBJ1-2; 7 nucleotides match TRBD1. The germline gives CDR1 KGHDR, CDR2 SFDVKD. The V gene end was trimmed by 4 bases and the J gene end by 4 bases; junction bases not matched to a gene: 8. The CDR3 loop spans 15 amino acids. CDR3 region: CATSDRPRDSYGYTF. CDR3 coding DNA: TGTGCCACCAGTGACCGCCCACGGGACAGCTATGGCTACACCTTC.

The chain employs TRBV19 and TRBJ1-1, with D tentatively TRBD1 (6 bases). The CDR3 spans 16 residues. V lost 0 bases, J lost 0 bases, and 11 bases lay in between. Germline CDR1 and CDR2: LNHDA and SQIVND (reference sequence). CDR3 DNA sequence: TGTGCCAGTAGTATAGACCCCGGGACAATGAACACTGAAGCTTTCTTT. It codes for CASSIDPGTMNTEAFF.

V usage is TRBV6-5 and J usage is TRBJ2-7, with D hard to call. In germline, CDR1 is MNHEY, CDR2 SVGAGI. V was cut by 9 bases and J by 4 bases, with 7 bases left in between. The length of the CDR3 is 10 residues. The CDR3 region is CARRHYEQYF. The CDR3 nucleotides read TGTGCCAGGAGACATTACGAGCAGTACTTC.

The chain has TRBV5-3 and TRBJ2-2, with D unresolved. TRBV5-3 is flagged as an ORF with uncertain function. The CDR3 loop spans 14 amino acids. Deletions cut 1 base from V and 3 bases from J, with 7 bases between. CDR3 nucleotides: TGTGCCAGAAGCTTGTCGACTTACACCGGGGAGCTGTTTTTT. It specifies CARSLSTYTGELFF.

The J gene is TRBJ2-1, the V gene TRBV10-1; 9 bases match TRBD1. V was pared by 2 bases and J by 5 bases, with 1 base of the junction left unmatched. This CDR3 is built from 14 residues. Per the germline V gene, CDR1 is WNHNN and CDR2 is SYGVQD (reference sequence). CDR3: CASSERTGDNEQFF. The DNA for the CDR3 is TGCGCCAGCAGTGAGAGGACAGGGGACAATGAGCAGTTCTTC.

The chain couples TRBV3-1 (or the pseudogene TRBV3-2) to TRBJ1-2; D gene uncertain. This CDR3 has 14 amino acids. V was clipped by 6 bases and J by 5 bases, with 16 bases between them. CDR1 is LGHDT, CDR2 YNNKEL, per germline (reference sequence). CDR3 sequence: CASSEASSIYGYTF. Here the CDR3 DNA reads TGTGCCAGCAGTGAAGCGAGCTCAATATATGGCTACACCTTC.

This clone is a singleton in its sample. The V and J genes are TRBV6-2 or TRBV6-3 and TRBJ2-5; D perhaps matches TRBD1 (5 bases). The CDR3 contains 15 residues. V was trimmed by 0 bases and J by 5 bases, leaving 13 bases between them. Germline CDR1 reads MNHEY; CDR2 reads SVGEGT. CDR3 amino acids: CASSYSGRVGETQYF. The CDR3 DNA sequence: TGTGCCAGCAGTTACTCTGGCAGGGTAGGGGAGACCCAGTACTTC.

The table lists this clone with a count of one. The chain uses TRBV29-1 and TRBJ1-5, with TRBD1 identical over 8 bases. The CDR3 is 14 amino acids. CDR1 is SQVTM and CDR2 is ANQGSEA in the germline V gene. V gave up 6 bases and J gave up 5 bases; unmatched junction bases: 9. The CDR3 loop is CSVGQGSSHQPQHF. The CDR3 DNA is TGCAGCGTAGGACAGGGATCGTCTCATCAGCCCCAGCATTTT.

The genes are TRBV11-2 and TRBJ2-7, with TRBD1 identical over 8 bases. The CDR3 length is 15 residues. The V and J ends lost 5 bases and 5 bases, in that order; junction bases with no gene match: 11. Germline V gene data show CDR1 as SGHAT and CDR2 as FQNNGV. The CDR3 region is CASSPPRTGSHEQYF. The CDR3 DNA sequence: TGTGCCAGCAGCCCCCCCCGGACAGGGTCCCACGAGCAGTACTTC.

This chain joins TRBV4-2 and TRBJ2-5; TRBD2 might be the D (7 bases). Germline CDR1 reads LGHNA; CDR2 reads YNFKEQ. The CDR3 sequence is 17 residues long. The V end was cut by 4 bases, the J end by 2 bases, with 20 bases between. CDR3 nucleotides: TGTGCCAGCAGCCCGGAAGATTATGGGGGGGCACAAGAGACCCAGTACTTC. This codes for CASSPEDYGGAQETQYF.

The CDR3 DNA reads as TGTGCCAGCAGCCAAGACGGAGGGTCCCTGAACACTGAAGCTTTCTTT. Protein: CASSQDGGSLNTEAFF. The chain has TRBV14 and TRBJ1-1, with no clear D. Germline V gene lookup returns CDR1 SGHDN and CDR2 FVKESK. The CDR3 runs 16 residues. Trimming took 0 bases from V and 0 from J, leaving 11 bases between them.

The rearrangement links TRBV13 to TRBJ2-5, with 15 bases fitting TRBD2. The CDR3 sequence is 18 residues long. Germline CDR1 PRHDT, CDR2 FYEKMQ (reference sequence). J gave up 5 bases and V 4 bases, and 11 bases lay outside the gene matches. DNA of the CDR3: TGTGCCAGCAGCTCCGGGACTAGCGGGGGGCCCAGATGGGAGACCCAGTACTTC. It translates to CASSSGTSGGPRWETQYF.

This clone was seen at least ten times. The V gene is TRBV3-1 (or the pseudogene TRBV3-2), the J gene TRBJ2-1, with TRBD2 matching 10 bases. This CDR3 contains 16 residues. Germline trimming cut 3 bases from V and 7 bases from J; bases unmatched to any gene: 9. Germline assignment: CDR1 LGHDT and CDR2 YNNKEL (reference sequence). CDR3: CASSHPLAGAGNEQFF. For the CDR3, the DNA is TGTGCCAGCAGCCACCCCCTAGCGGGGGCTGGGAATGAGCAGTTCTTC.

V gene TRBV5-1 combines with J gene TRBJ2-7, with TRBD1 identical over 8 bases. The CDR3 has 11 amino acids. V gave up 7 bases and J gave up 7 bases; unmatched junction bases: 4. Per germline, CDR1 SGHRS and CDR2 YFSETQ. Here the CDR3 reads CASGRGQEQYF. DNA for the CDR3: TGCGCCAGCGGCAGGGGGCAAGAGCAGTACTTC.

The V call is TRBV6-5, the J call TRBJ2-5; 8 bases fit TRBD2. CDR1 is MNHEY and CDR2 is SVGAGI in the germline V gene. The V segment lost 6 bases and the J segment 3 bases; nucleotides outside the gene matches: 3. The CDR3 is made up of 13 amino acids. DNA of the CDR3: TGTGCCAGCAGGAACGGGGGGGAAGAGACCCAGTACTTC. Residues: CASRNGGEETQYF.

The V gene is TRBV13, the J gene TRBJ2-1; 16 positions agree with TRBD2. Trimming at V came to 5 bases and at J to 9 bases, leaving 7 bases not matched to a gene. The CDR3 has 16 amino acids. Per germline, CDR1 PRHDT and CDR2 FYEKMQ (reference sequence). The CDR3 loop is CASSVGTSGGAREQFF. Written as DNA, the CDR3 is TGTGCCAGCAGCGTCGGGACTAGCGGGGGGGCACGTGAGCAGTTCTTC.

The chain uses TRBV7-8 and TRBJ2-1, with TRBD2 matching over 8 bases. This CDR3 contains 18 residues. Per germline, CDR1 SGHVS and CDR2 FQNEAQ. Trimming removed 5 bases from V and 4 bases from J; junction bases left unmatched: 16. The CDR3 DNA reads TGTGCCAGCAGCCCCCCCCTCCGGTTGAGCGGGGGTTACAATGAGCAGTTCTTC. It translates to CASSPPLRLSGGYNEQFF.

The chain employs TRBV28 and TRBJ1-5; D might be TRBD1 (5 bases). Germline V gene lookup returns CDR1 MDHEN and CDR2 SYDVKM. The CDR3 has 15 residues. Trimming removed 6 bases at V and 5 bases at J, with 17 bases between. CDR3 amino acids: CASSTAGSWHQPQHF. The CDR3, as DNA: TGTGCCAGCAGCACCGCAGGGTCATGGCATCAGCCCCAGCATTTT.

The CDR3 loop reads CASSLNRETQYF. The DNA of the CDR3 is TGTGCCAGCAGTTTAAATCGGGAGACCCAGTACTTC. The rearrangement links TRBV28 to TRBJ2-5; D ambiguous. Germline lookup yields CDR1 MDHEN and CDR2 SYDVKM. The V gene lost 2 bases and the J gene lost 5 bases, with 6 bases spanning the gap. The CDR3 runs 12 residues.

This chain connects TRBV3-1 (or the pseudogene TRBV3-2) to TRBJ2-1, with TRBD1 as a possible D gene (6 bases). Germline CDR1 and CDR2: LGHDT and YNNKEL (reference sequence). The CDR3 contains 16 residues. The ends were cut back, 4 bases at V and 4 bases at J, with 17 bases in the middle. The CDR3 DNA sequence: TGTGCCAGCAGCCCGCCCCCGGGACATACTTACAATGAGCAGTTCTTC. Translating gives CASSPPPGHTYNEQFF.

The V gene is TRBV4-2, the J gene TRBJ2-1; TRBD2 might be the D (5 bases). V lost 0 bases to trimming and J lost 9 bases, with 15 bases between them. The CDR3 sequence is 15 residues long. Per the germline V gene, CDR1 is LGHNA and CDR2 is YNFKEQ. The CDR3 loop reads CASSQDGSRAVEQFF. CDR3 coding DNA: TGTGCCAGCAGCCAAGATGGGAGTAGGGCGGTTGAGCAGTTCTTC.

This clone came up once. The chain carries TRBV28 and TRBJ1-2; tentatively, D is TRBD1 (6 bases). The CDR3 consists of 14 residues. Trimming stripped 4 bases from V and 6 bases from J, with 15 bases between. Germline values: CDR1 MDHEN, CDR2 SYDVKM. The CDR3 region has the DNA TGTGCCAGCAGTTGGACAGCGACCCGGGATGGCTACACCTTC. Residues: CASSWTATRDGYTF.

The gene calls are TRBV11-3 and TRBJ2-5; D may be TRBD1 (6 bases). The V gene's germline CDR1 is SGHNT and CDR2 YENEEA. The CDR3 consists of 17 residues. Trimming removed 6 bases at V and 3 bases at J, with 23 bases between. CDR3 nucleotides: TGTGCCAGCAGAGACGGACAGACAGTCCGTTATAAAGAGACCCAGTACTTC. Translation gives CASRDGQTVRYKETQYF.